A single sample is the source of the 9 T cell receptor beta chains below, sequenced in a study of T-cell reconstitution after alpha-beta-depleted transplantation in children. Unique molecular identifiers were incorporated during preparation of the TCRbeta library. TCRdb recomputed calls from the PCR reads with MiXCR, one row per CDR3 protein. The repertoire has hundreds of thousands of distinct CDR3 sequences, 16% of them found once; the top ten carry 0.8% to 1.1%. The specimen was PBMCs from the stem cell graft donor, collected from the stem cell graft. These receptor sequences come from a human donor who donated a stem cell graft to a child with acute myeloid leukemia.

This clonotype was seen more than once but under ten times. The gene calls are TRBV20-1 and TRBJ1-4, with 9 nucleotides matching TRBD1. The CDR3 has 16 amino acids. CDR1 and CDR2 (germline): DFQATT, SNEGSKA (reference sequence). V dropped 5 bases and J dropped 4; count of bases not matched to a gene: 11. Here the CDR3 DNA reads TGCAGTGCTTCTGGTCCCGGGACAGGGTTTAATGAAAAACTGTTTTTT. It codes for CSASGPGTGFNEKLFF.

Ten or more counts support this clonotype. CDR3 loop: CSALGQGETYEQYF. CDR3 nucleotide sequence: TGCAGTGCTCTCGGACAGGGGGAGACCTACGAGCAGTACTTC. V is TRBV20-1 and J is TRBJ2-7, with 10 nucleotides matching TRBD1. The trim removed 5 bases at V and 2 bases at J, leaving 6 bases unmatched. This CDR3 spans 14 amino acids. The germline V gene has CDR1 DFQATT and CDR2 SNEGSKA (reference sequence).

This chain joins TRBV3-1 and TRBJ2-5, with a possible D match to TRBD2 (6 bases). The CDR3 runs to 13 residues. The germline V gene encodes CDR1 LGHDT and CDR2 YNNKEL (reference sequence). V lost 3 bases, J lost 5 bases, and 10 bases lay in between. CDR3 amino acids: CASSQGGVETQYF. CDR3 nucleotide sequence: TGTGCCAGCAGCCAGGGGGGAGTGGAGACCCAGTACTTC.

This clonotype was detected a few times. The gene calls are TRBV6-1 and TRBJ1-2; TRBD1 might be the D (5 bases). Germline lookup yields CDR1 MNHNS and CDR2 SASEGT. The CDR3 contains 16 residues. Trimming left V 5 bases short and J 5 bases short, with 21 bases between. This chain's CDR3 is CASSRPPRGEVYGYTF. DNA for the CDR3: TGTGCCAGCAGTAGACCCCCGAGGGGCGAGGTGTATGGCTACACCTTC.

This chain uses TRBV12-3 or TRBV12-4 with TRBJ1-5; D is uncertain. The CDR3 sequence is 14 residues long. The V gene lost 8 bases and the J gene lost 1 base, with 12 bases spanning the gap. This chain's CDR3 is CASGFRGSNQPQHF. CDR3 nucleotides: TGTGCCAGCGGGTTCAGAGGGAGCAATCAGCCCCAGCATTTT.

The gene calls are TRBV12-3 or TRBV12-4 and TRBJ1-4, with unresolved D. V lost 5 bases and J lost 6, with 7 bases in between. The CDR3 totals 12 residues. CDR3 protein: CASSPSYEKLFF. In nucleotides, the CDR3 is TGTGCCAGCAGTCCCTCGTATGAAAAACTGTTTTTT.

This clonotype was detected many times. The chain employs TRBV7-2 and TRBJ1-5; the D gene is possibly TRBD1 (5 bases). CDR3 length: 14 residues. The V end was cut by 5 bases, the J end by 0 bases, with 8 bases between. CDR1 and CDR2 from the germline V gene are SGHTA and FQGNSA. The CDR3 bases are TGTGCCAGCAGCCGGACACTTAGCAATCAGCCCCAGCATTTT. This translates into CASSRTLSNQPQHF. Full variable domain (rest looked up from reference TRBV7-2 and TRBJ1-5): GAGVSQSPSNKVTEKGKDVELRCDPISGHTALYWYRQSLGQGLEFLIYFQGNSAPDKSGLPSDRFSAERTGGSVSTLTIQRTQQEDSAVYLCASSRTLSNQPQHFGDGTRLSIL.

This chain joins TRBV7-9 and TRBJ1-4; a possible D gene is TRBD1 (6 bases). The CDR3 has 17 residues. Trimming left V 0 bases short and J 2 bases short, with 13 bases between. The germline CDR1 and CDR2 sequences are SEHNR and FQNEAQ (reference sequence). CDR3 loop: CASSLAEGGSTNEKLFF. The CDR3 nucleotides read TGTGCCAGCAGCTTAGCGGAGGGGGGATCTACTAATGAAAAACTGTTTTTT.

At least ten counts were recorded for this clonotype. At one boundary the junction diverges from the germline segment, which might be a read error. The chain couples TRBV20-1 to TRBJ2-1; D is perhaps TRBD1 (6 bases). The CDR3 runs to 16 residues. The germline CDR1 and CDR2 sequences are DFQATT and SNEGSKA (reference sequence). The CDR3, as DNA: TGTCGGTGGGTTAATCTTGGGCAGGGGCCCCACAATGAGCAGTTCTTC. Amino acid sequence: CRWVNLGQGPHNEQFF.